The 9 T cell receptor beta chains given below trace back to one sample, sequenced in a study of radiotherapy plus CTLA-4 blockade in lung cancer. TCRdb's copy holds only in-frame clones and misses some; the assay was immunoSEQ multiplex PCR. The sample consists of some 35,000 clones, approximately 89% of them appearing once. The sample consisted of peripheral blood, taken from a patient treated with radiotherapy plus ipilimumab. The receptors were gathered from a human donor with non-small cell lung cancer who had stable disease on radiotherapy plus ipilimumab.

This chain joins TRBV30 and TRBJ2-7, with D perhaps matching TRBD1 (6 bases). The V gene lost 1 base and the J gene lost 4 bases, with 11 bases spanning the gap. This CDR3 contains 13 residues. Germline lookup yields CDR1 GTSNPN and CDR2 SVGIG (reference sequence). The CDR3 here is CAWSADRDYEQYF. The CDR3 bases are TGTGCCTGGAGTGCGGACAGAGATTACGAGCAGTACTTC.

The chain links TRBV27 to TRBJ2-7, with D maybe TRBD2 (9 bases). Germline V lookup: CDR1 MNHEY, CDR2 SMNVEV (reference sequence). V was cut by 5 bases and J by 4 bases, with 33 bases left in between. There are 20 residues in the CDR3. The CDR3 DNA follows: TGTGCCAGCAGTCCAAGCCCCCCGGGACTAGCCAGGGGGCGGTCATACGAGCAGTACTTC. Its protein is CASSPSPPGLARGRSYEQYF.

Written as DNA, the CDR3 is TGTGCCAGCAGCTCGGGGGGGGCGCTGACAGATACGCAGTATTTT. Its protein is CASSSGGALTDTQYF. V and J are TRBV7-2 and TRBJ2-3, with TRBD2 matching 8 bases. CDR3 length: 15 residues. Germline assignment: CDR1 SGHTA and CDR2 FQGNSA. V lost 4 bases and J lost 3; bases outside the gene matches: 6.

This rearrangement joins TRBV7-2 to TRBJ2-1; 10 nucleotides agree with TRBD2. Germline V CDR1 and CDR2: SGHTA, FQGNSA. CDR3 length: 15 amino acids. Trimming removed 5 bases from V and 8 bases from J; junction bases left unmatched: 9. CDR3 coding DNA: TGTGCCAGCAGCGCTGCTAGCGGGAGTCGCCATGAGCAGTTCTTC. It translates to CASSAASGSRHEQFF.

The chain couples TRBV28 to TRBJ2-5; 7 bases are shared with TRBD1. Germline V lookup: CDR1 MDHEN, CDR2 SYDVKM. This CDR3 has 17 amino acids. Unmatched junction bases numbered 15, after V lost 5 bases and J lost 3 bases. This CDR3 is CASSPSYLKTGEETQYF. CDR3 in DNA: TGTGCCAGCAGTCCTTCATACCTCAAAACAGGGGAAGAGACCCAGTACTTC.

V usage is TRBV11-2 and J usage is TRBJ2-7; 7 bases map to TRBD2. The CDR3 sequence is 17 residues long. The V gene's germline CDR1 is SGHAT and CDR2 FQNNGV. Trimming removed 0 bases from V and 3 bases from J; junction bases left unmatched: 11. The CDR3 region is CASSLEPHREVHYEQYF. The DNA of the CDR3 is TGTGCCAGCAGCTTAGAACCCCACCGGGAGGTCCACTACGAGCAGTACTTC.

The chain has TRBV28 and TRBJ2-3, with 8 bases lining up with TRBD2. CDR3 length: 20 residues. Germline V lookup: CDR1 MDHEN, CDR2 SYDVKM. J was trimmed by 4 bases and V by 7 bases; bases with no gene match: 25. This CDR3 is CASTPIWHGSGPGGADTQYF. CDR3 bases: TGTGCCAGCACTCCTATATGGCATGGCAGCGGCCCGGGGGGGGCAGATACGCAGTATTTT.

The rearrangement joins TRBV5-1 to TRBJ1-2; 9 bases are shared with TRBD1. Germline assignment: CDR1 SGHRS and CDR2 YFSETQ. The CDR3 loop spans 14 amino acids. V lost 4 bases to trimming and J lost 6 bases; unmatched junction nucleotides: 7. CDR3 protein: CASSTGTGRHGYTF. CDR3 DNA: TGCGCCAGCAGCACCGGGACAGGGAGGCATGGCTACACCTTC. Full variable domain (remainder filled in from reference TRBV5-1 and TRBJ1-2): KAGVTQTPRYLIKTRGQQVTLSCSPISGHRSVSWYQQTPGQGLQFLFEYFSETQRNKGNFPGRFSGRQFSNSRSEMNVSTLELGDSALYLCASSTGTGRHGYTFGSGTRLTVV.

This clone showed up just a few times. The genes are TRBV6-6 and TRBJ2-4, with D tentatively TRBD1 (6 bases). CDR3 length equals 16 residues. V was pared by 6 bases and J by 0 bases, with 15 bases between. In germline, CDR1 is MNHNY, CDR2 SVGAGI (reference sequence). DNA for the CDR3: TGTGCCAGCAGGAATACCGGGACACTAGCCAAAAACATTCAGTACTTC. Its translation: CASRNTGTLAKNIQYF.